This is a list of T cell receptor beta chains from one sample in a study of blood T cell repertoires in COVID-19. Produced via immunoSEQ multiplex PCR; TCRdb's table is partial and in-frame only. The data contain about 190,000 clones, over 80% of them singletons. The sequencing sample was made of PBMCs or T cells enriched from blood (not recorded which). The source of these receptors is a woman under 40 who had been exposed to COVID-19. The CDR3 runs from the conserved cysteine through the conserved F or W. The order of the fields is D gene, J gene, clone size, V gene, CDR3 protein, CDR3 DNA. The D gene is left open where the match is weak. Size values are once, few and many counts, or a class for expanded clones, and some rows have none.

>TRBD1|TRBJ1-4|once|TRBV18
CASSKDRGGEKLFF
TGTGCCAGCTCGAAGGACAGGGGAGGTGAAAAACTGTTTTTT
>TRBD2|TRBJ2-1|NA|TRBV4-3
CASSAKTSGGDEQFF
TGCGCCAGCAGCGCTAAGACTAGCGGGGGAGATGAGCAGTTCTTC
>NA|TRBJ1-1|NA|TRBV27
CASSLTRTDEAFF
TGTGCCAGCAGTTTAACCAGGACAGATGAAGCTTTCTTT
>NA|TRBJ2-3|NA|TRBV11-1
CASSLLPGVTDTQYF
TGTGCCAGCAGCTTACTGCCAGGGGTGACAGATACGCAGTATTTT
>TRBD1|TRBJ1-1|NA|TRBV11-2
CASSLVRDSFMNTEAFF
TGTGCCAGCAGCTTAGTACGGGACAGCTTCATGAACACTGAAGCTTTCTTT
>TRBD1|TRBJ1-1|NA|TRBV5-6
CASSPDRGFTEAFF
TGTGCCAGCAGCCCAGACAGGGGATTCACTGAAGCTTTCTTT
>NA|TRBJ1-4|once|TRBV11-3
CASSWVSREDEKLFF
TGTGCCAGCAGTTGGGTTTCCCGGGAGGATGAAAAACTGTTTTTT
>NA|TRBJ2-7|NA|TRBV27
CASSLDPFGQAYEQYF
TGTGCCAGCAGTTTAGACCCCTTTGGGCAGGCCTACGAGCAGTACTTC
>TRBD1|TRBJ1-2|NA|TRBV6-5
CASSYEGAFGYTF
TGTGCCAGCAGTTATGAGGGGGCGTTTGGCTACACCTTC
>NA|TRBJ2-1|NA|TRBV2
CASSENTYNEQFF
TGTGCCAGCAGCGAGAATACGTACAATGAGCAGTTCTTC
>NA|TRBJ1-4|NA|TRBV11-2
CASSFDREKLFF
TGTGCCAGCAGCTTTGACAGGGAAAAACTGTTTTTT
>NA|TRBJ2-3|NA|TRBV5-6
CASSLGVMSTDTQYF
TGTGCCAGCAGCTTGGGAGTAATGAGCACAGATACGCAGTATTTT
>NA|TRBJ2-7|NA|TRBV5-1
CASSSWLGPYEQYF
TGCGCCAGCAGCTCCTGGCTGGGGCCCTACGAGCAGTACTTC
>TRBD1|TRBJ1-4|NA|TRBV7-9
CASSTGQGNEKLFF
TGTGCCAGCTCAACGGGACAGGGGAATGAAAAACTGTTTTTT
>NA|TRBJ1-1|NA|TRBV21-1
CASSAGRRAFF
TGTGCCAGCAGTGCGGGACGGCGAGCTTTCTTT
>NA|TRBJ2-5|NA|TRBV7-2
CASSPRRGGGTVGETQYF
TGTGCCAGCAGCCCCCGGAGGGGCGGGGGGACAGTCGGAGAGACCCAGTACTTC
>NA|TRBJ2-4|NA|TRBV21-1
CASSDRRVGQGRNIQYF
TGTGCCAGCAGCGACAGGAGGGTGGGACAGGGAAGAAACATTCAGTACTTC
>NA|TRBJ1-1|few|TRBV18
CASSPTGSLTEAFF
TGTGCCAGCTCACCAACAGGGTCTCTAACTGAAGCTTTCTTT
>TRBD2|TRBJ2-3|NA|TRBV9
CASSARPSGDTDTQYF
TGTGCCAGCAGCGCCCGCCCTAGCGGAGACACAGATACGCAGTATTTT
>TRBD1|TRBJ2-7|NA|TRBV18
CASSPRQGTSEQYF
TGTGCCAGCTCACCGAGACAGGGCACCTCCGAGCAGTACTTC
>TRBD1|TRBJ1-2|NA|TRBV7-2
CASSYGTGVGSDGYTF
TGTGCCAGCAGTTACGGGACAGGTGTTGGTTCGGATGGCTACACCTTC
>NA|TRBJ1-4|NA|TRBV28
CGTDEREKLFF
TGTGGGACAGATGAGCGTGAAAAACTGTTTTTT
>NA|TRBJ1-2|NA|TRBV25-1
CASSQPWSGGASYTF
TGTGCCAGCAGTCAACCTTGGTCGGGGGGCGCAAGCTACACCTTC
>NA|TRBJ1-6|few|TRBV7-9
CASSLEQYNSPLHF
TGTGCCAGCAGCTTAGAACAGTATAATTCACCCCTCCACTTT
>NA|TRBJ2-7|NA|TRBV7-9
CASSSFPRDSYEQYF
TGTGCCAGCAGCTCCTTTCCCAGGGATTCCTACGAGCAGTACTTC
>NA|TRBJ1-1|NA|TRBV6-5
CASTPQGMMQAFF
TGTGCCAGCACCCCACAGGGAATGATGCAGGCTTTCTTT
>TRBD2|TRBJ2-1|NA|TRBV10-3
CAISESAGAPNEQFF
TGTGCCATCAGTGAGTCAGCGGGGGCGCCTAATGAGCAGTTCTTC
>NA|TRBJ2-3|NA|TRBV7-9
CASSFRRFLPDTQYF
TGTGCCAGCAGCTTTCGCAGGTTTTTGCCAGATACGCAGTATTTT
>NA|TRBJ2-5|few|TRBV5-4
CASSSLASRGNREETQYF
TGTGCCAGCAGCTCCTTAGCTAGCAGGGGCAATAGGGAGGAGACCCAGTACTTC
>NA|TRBJ2-3|NA|TRBV5-6
CASSFSPGSGTDTQYF
TGTGCCAGCAGCTTTAGTCCAGGATCGGGCACAGATACGCAGTATTTT
>TRBD2|TRBJ2-1|NA|TRBV3-1/TRBV3-2
CASSQASGTYNEQFF
TGTGCCAGCAGCCAGGCTAGCGGAACCTACAATGAGCAGTTCTTC
>NA|TRBJ2-1|NA|TRBV28
CASSLSGQRNYNEQFF
TGTGCCAGCAGTCTCTCGGGACAACGAAATTACAATGAGCAGTTCTTC
>NA|TRBJ2-7|NA|TRBV3-1/TRBV3-2
CASSQTLSSGTYEQYF
TGTGCCAGCAGCCAAACCCTTTCGTCAGGCACCTACGAGCAGTACTTC
>NA|TRBJ2-2|NA|TRBV19
CASSLRGNTGELFF
TGTGCCAGTAGTCTCAGGGGGAACACCGGGGAGCTGTTTTTT
>TRBD1|TRBJ2-7|once|TRBV27
CASSFGNPGQGFYEQYF
TGTGCCAGCAGTTTCGGTAATCCGGGACAGGGGTTCTACGAGCAGTACTTC
>NA|TRBJ1-5|few|TRBV5-1
CASSPMTGSNQPQHF
TGCGCCAGCAGCCCGATGACGGGTAGCAATCAGCCCCAGCATTTT